This TCR beta chain is drawn from a study of CD8+ T cells in alopecia areata. Study details: Those patients who were treated received oral tofacitinib, which was given at 5 to 10 mg twice daily for moderate-to-severe alopecia areata.

Study conclusions and caveats: Normal-skin resident alphabeta T cells also appear among scalp sample sequences.

Worth noting for this clone: Its matching antigen is unknown.

Reverse transcribed after extraction, RNA yielded cDNA as the sequencing template. Libraries were prepared by immunoSEQ multiplex PCR; TCRdb keeps only in-frame clonotypes and omits some of them. Among 100,000 to 150,000 clones listed, around 49% were seen once. Germline loops: CDR1 MNHEY, CDR2 SMNVEV (reference sequence). The CDR3 contains 16 residues. V lost 0 bases and J lost 2, with 11 bases in between. The sequences come from CD8+ T cells sorted from blood, collected at week 0. The TCR originated in a human donor with alopecia areata. The rearrangement joins TRBV27 to TRBJ1-5; TRBD1 might be the D (6 bases). This CDR3 reads CASSLSRGMGNQPQHF. CDR3 nucleotide sequence: TGTGCCAGCAGTTTATCCAGGGGTATGGGCAATCAGCCCCAGCATTTT.